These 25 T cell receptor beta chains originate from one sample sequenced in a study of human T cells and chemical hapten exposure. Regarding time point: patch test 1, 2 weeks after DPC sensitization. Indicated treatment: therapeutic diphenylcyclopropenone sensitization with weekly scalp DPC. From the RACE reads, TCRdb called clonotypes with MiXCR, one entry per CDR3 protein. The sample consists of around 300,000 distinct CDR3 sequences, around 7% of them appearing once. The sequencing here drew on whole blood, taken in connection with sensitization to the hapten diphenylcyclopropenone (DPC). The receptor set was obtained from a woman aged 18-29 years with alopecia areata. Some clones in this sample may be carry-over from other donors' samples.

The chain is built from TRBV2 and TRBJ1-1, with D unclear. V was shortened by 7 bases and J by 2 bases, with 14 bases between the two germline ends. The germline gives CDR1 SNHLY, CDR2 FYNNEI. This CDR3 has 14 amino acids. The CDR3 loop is CASNPMMGNTEAFF. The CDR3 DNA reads TGTGCCAGCAATCCTATGATGGGTAACACTGAAGCTTTCTTT.

The CDR3 DNA reads as TGTGCCAGCAGTTACGGGACGGTGGGACAGGGGGCCTACGAGCAGTACTTC. This gives the protein CASSYGTVGQGAYEQYF. V and J are TRBV6-5 and TRBJ2-7, with TRBD1 matching 11 bases. The junction had 8 bases not matched to a gene; V was cut back by 2 bases and J by 2 bases. CDR1 and CDR2 (germline): MNHEY, SVGAGI. The CDR3 totals 17 residues.

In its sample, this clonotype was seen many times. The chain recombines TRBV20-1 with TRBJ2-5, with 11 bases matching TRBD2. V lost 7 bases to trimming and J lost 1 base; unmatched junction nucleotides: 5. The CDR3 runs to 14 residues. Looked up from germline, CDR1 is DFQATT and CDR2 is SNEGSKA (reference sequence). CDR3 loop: CSVPGLAVQETQYF. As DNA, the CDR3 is TGCAGTGTTCCGGGACTAGCGGTCCAAGAGACCCAGTACTTC.

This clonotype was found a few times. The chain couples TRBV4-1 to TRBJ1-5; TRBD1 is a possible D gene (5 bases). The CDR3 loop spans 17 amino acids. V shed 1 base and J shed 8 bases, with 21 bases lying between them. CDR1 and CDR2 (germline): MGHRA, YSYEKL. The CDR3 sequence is CASSQVRGLAALEPQHF. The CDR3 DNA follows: TGCGCCAGCAGCCAAGTGAGGGGTCTGGCAGCGTTGGAGCCCCAGCATTTT.

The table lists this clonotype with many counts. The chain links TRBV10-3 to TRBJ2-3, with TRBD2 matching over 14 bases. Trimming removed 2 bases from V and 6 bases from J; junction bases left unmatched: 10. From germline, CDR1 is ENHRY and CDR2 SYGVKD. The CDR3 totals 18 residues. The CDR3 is CAISEPTGLAGGRDTQYF. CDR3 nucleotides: TGTGCCATCAGTGAGCCAACCGGACTAGCGGGGGGAAGGGATACGCAGTATTTT.

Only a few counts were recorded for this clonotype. The CDR3 sequence: CASSSSPLRGFYNSPLHF. The CDR3 DNA reads as TGTGCCAGCAGCTCGTCCCCCTTAAGGGGTTTTTATAATTCACCCCTCCACTTT. V and J are TRBV11-2 and TRBJ1-6, with D perhaps matching TRBD1 (5 bases). From germline, CDR1 is SGHAT and CDR2 FQNNGV. Trimming cost V 4 bases and J 4 bases, with 20 bases left between them. The CDR3 contains 18 residues. Together with reference TRBV11-2 and TRBJ1-6, the CDR3 gives the full variable domain: EAGVAQSPRYKIIEKRQSVAFWCNPISGHATLYWYQQILGQGPKLLIQFQNNGVVDDSQLPKDRFSAERLKGVDSTLKIQPAKLEDSAVYLCASSSSPLRGFYNSPLHFGNGTRLTVT.

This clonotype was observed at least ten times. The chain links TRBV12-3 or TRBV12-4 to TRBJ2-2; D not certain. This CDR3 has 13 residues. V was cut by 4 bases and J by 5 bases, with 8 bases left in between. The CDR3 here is CASSYPVTGELFF. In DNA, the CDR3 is TGTGCCAGCAGTTATCCCGTGACCGGGGAGCTGTTTTTT.

The CDR3 DNA reads TGTGCCAGCAGCTCAACCGGATCCGGCCCGAACACCGGGGAGCTGTTTTTT. Residues: CASSSTGSGPNTGELFF. The chain links TRBV6-5 to TRBJ2-2; D is unclear. CDR1 is MNHEY, CDR2 SVGAGI, per germline. This CDR3 is 17 amino acids long. V lost 6 bases, J lost 0 bases, and 17 bases lay in between.

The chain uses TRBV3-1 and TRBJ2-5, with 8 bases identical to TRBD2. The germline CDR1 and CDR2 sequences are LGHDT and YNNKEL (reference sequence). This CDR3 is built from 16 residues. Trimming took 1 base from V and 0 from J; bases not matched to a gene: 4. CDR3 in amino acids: CASSQGLANHQETQYF. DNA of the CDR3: TGTGCCAGCAGCCAAGGACTAGCGAACCACCAAGAGACCCAGTACTTC.

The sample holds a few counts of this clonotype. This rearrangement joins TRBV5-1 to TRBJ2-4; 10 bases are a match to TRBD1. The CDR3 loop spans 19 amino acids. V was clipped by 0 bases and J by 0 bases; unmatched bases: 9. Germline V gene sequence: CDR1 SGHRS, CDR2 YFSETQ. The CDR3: CASSLGPPGTGVAKNIQYF. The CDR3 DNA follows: TGCGCCAGCAGCTTGGGACCTCCAGGGACAGGGGTAGCCAAAAACATTCAGTACTTC.

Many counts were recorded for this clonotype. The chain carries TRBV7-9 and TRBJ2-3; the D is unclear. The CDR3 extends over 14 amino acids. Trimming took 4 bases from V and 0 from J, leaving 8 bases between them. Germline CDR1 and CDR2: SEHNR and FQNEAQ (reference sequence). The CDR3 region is CASSSGFSTDTQYF. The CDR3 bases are TGTGCCAGCAGCTCGGGCTTTAGCACAGATACGCAGTATTTT.

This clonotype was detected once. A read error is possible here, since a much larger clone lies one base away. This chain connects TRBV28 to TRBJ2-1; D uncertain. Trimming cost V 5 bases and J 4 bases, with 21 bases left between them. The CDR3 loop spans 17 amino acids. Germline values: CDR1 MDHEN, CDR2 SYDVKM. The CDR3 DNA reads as TGTGCCAGCAGTATTTCGGACCGTACTTACTCATACAATGAGCAGTTCTTC. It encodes CASSISDRTYSYNEQFF. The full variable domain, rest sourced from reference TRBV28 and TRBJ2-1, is DVKVTQSSRYLVKRTGEKVFLECVQDMDHENMFWYRQDPGLGLRLIYFSYDVKMKEKGDIPEGYSVSREKKERFSLILESASTNQTSMYLCASSISDRTYSYNEQFFGPGTRLTVL.

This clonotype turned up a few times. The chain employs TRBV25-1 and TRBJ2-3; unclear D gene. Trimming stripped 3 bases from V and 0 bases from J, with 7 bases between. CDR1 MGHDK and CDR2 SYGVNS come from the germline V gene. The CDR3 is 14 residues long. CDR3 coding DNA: TGTGCCAGCAGTGATCCTAGGAGCACAGATACGCAGTATTTT. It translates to CASSDPRSTDTQYF.

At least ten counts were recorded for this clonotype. CDR3 loop: CASSLNSVRGGISDTQYF. CDR3 coding DNA: TGTGCCAGCAGCTTAAATTCGGTTCGCGGGGGCATCTCAGATACGCAGTATTTT. V usage is TRBV7-2 and J usage is TRBJ2-3; D perhaps matches TRBD2 (7 bases). Trimming left V 2 bases short and J 4 bases short, with 22 bases between. The germline V gene has CDR1 SGHTA and CDR2 FQGNSA. The CDR3 totals 18 residues.

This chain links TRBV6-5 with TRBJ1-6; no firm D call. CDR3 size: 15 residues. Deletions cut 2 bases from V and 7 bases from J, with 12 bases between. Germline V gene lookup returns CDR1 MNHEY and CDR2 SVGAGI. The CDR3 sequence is CASSYQLVQNSPLHF. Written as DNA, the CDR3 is TGTGCCAGCAGTTACCAGCTAGTGCAAAATTCACCCCTCCACTTT.

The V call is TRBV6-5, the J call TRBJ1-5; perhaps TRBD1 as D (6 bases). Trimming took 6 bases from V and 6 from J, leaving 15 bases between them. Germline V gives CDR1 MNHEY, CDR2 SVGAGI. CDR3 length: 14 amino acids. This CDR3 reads CASRRGGNGQPQHF. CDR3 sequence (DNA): TGTGCCAGCAGAAGGGGGGGGAACGGTCAGCCCCAGCATTTT.

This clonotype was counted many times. The CDR3 nucleotides read TGTGCCAGCAGTTTAATTAGCGGCGAGACCCAGTACTTC. Its protein is CASSLISGETQYF. The genes are TRBV28 and TRBJ2-5; tentatively, D is TRBD2 (6 bases). The V gene lost 2 bases and the J gene lost 5 bases, with 9 bases spanning the gap. Germline CDR1 is MDHEN and CDR2 is SYDVKM. CDR3 length: 13 amino acids. The variable domain in full, with the rest retrieved from reference TRBV28 and TRBJ2-5, is DVKVTQSSRYLVKRTGEKVFLECVQDMDHENMFWYRQDPGLGLRLIYFSYDVKMKEKGDIPEGYSVSREKKERFSLILESASTNQTSMYLCASSLISGETQYFGPGTRLLVL.

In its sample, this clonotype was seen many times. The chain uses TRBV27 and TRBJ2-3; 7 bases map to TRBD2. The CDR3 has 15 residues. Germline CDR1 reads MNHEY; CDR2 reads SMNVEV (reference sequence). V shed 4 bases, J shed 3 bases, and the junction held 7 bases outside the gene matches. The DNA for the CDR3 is TGTGCCAGCAGTTACGGCGGGGGAGTGACAGATACGCAGTATTTT. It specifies CASSYGGGVTDTQYF.

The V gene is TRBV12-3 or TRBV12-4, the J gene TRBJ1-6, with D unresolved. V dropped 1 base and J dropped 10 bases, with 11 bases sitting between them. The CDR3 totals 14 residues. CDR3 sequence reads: CASSLEGRRSPLHF. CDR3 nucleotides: TGTGCCAGCAGTTTAGAGGGCAGGAGGTCACCCCTCCACTTT.

CDR3 protein: CASSPRDRDGYTF. CDR3 DNA: TGTGCCAGCTCTCCAAGAGACAGGGACGGCTACACCTTC. This sequence joins TRBV18 and TRBJ1-2, with 7 bases identical to TRBD1. This CDR3 contains 13 residues. Germline V lookup: CDR1 KGHSH, CDR2 LQKENI. The ends lost 6 bases at V and 8 bases at J; junction bases unmatched: 9.

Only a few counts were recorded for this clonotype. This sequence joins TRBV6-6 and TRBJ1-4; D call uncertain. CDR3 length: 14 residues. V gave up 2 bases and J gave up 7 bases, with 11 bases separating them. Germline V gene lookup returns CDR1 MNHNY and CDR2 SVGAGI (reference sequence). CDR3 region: CASSYGQRVEKLFF. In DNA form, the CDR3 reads TGTGCCAGCAGTTACGGGCAAAGAGTTGAAAAACTGTTTTTT.

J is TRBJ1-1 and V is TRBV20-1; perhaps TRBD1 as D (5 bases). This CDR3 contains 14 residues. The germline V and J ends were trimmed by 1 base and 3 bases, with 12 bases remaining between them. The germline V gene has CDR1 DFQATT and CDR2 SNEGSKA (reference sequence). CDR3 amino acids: CSARGSRVDTEAFF. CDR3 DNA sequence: TGCAGTGCTAGAGGTTCCAGGGTTGACACTGAAGCTTTCTTT.

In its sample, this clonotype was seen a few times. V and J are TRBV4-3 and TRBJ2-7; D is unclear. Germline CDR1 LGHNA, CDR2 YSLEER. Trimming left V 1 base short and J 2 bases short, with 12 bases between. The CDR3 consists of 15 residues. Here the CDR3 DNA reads TGCGCCAGCAGCCAAGGTTTGGACCCGACCTACGAGCAGTACTTC. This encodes CASSQGLDPTYEQYF.

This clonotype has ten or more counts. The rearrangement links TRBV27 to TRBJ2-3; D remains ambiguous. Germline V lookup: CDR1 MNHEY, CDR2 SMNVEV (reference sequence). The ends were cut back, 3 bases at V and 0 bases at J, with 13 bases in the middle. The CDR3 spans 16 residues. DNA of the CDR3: TGTGCCAGCAGTTTGCTGGGCCTCGAGAGCACAGATACGCAGTATTTT. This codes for CASSLLGLESTDTQYF.

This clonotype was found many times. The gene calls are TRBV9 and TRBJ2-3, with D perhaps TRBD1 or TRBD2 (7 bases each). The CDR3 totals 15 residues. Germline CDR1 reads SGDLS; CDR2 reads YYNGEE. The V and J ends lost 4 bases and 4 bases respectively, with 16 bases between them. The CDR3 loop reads CASSPRGGASDTQYF. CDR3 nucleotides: TGTGCCAGCAGCCCCAGGGGGGGGGCCTCAGATACGCAGTATTTT.